These T cell receptor beta chains were read from a single sample in a study of control samples from healthy donors and cancer patients. Assay used: immunoSEQ multiplex PCR; TCRdb lists only in-frame clones, some missing. The sample lists 15,000 to 20,000 clones, 70% to 90% occurring once. Sequences were obtained from PBMCs. Receptor source: a woman aged 70-85 years with colorectal cancer. The CDR3 runs from the conserved cysteine through the conserved F or W. A D gene is named only where the DNA matches it firmly. Clone size is given for some rows only: seen once, a few or many times, or a class if the clone is expanded.

CDR3 protein: CASSIDRGYEQYF; CDR3 DNA: TGTGCCAGTAGTATAGATCGGGGATACGAGCAGTACTTC; V gene: TRBV19; J gene: TRBJ2-7; D gene: .; clone size: .
CDR3 protein: CASSKDRGRNEQFF; CDR3 DNA: TGTGCCAGCAGTAAGGACAGGGGGCGCAATGAGCAGTTCTTC; V gene: TRBV9; J gene: TRBJ2-1; D gene: TRBD1; clone size: .
CDR3 protein: CASTRGRGRYEQYF; CDR3 DNA: TGTGCCAGCACCCGGGGGAGGGGAAGGTACGAGCAGTACTTC; V gene: TRBV11-3; J gene: TRBJ2-7; D gene: TRBD2; clone size: .
CDR3 protein: CASSRGLTAFF; CDR3 DNA: TGTGCCAGCAGTCGGGGCCTAACTGCTTTCTTT; V gene: TRBV12-3/TRBV12-4; J gene: TRBJ1-1; D gene: .; clone size: once
CDR3 protein: CASSPPGQGSGNTIYF; CDR3 DNA: TGTGCCAGCTCACCCCCGGGACAGGGCTCTGGAAACACCATATATTTT; V gene: TRBV18; J gene: TRBJ1-3; D gene: TRBD1; clone size: .
CDR3 protein: CASSPDSYEQYF; CDR3 DNA: TGTGCCAGCAGCCCGGACAGCTACGAGCAGTACTTC; V gene: TRBV4-2; J gene: TRBJ2-7; D gene: .; clone size: .
CDR3 protein: CASRELSSYNSPLHF; CDR3 DNA: TGTGCCAGCAGGGAACTCTCCTCCTATAATTCACCCCTCCACTTT; V gene: TRBV27; J gene: TRBJ1-6; D gene: .; clone size: .
CDR3 protein: CASDREVSTEAFF; CDR3 DNA: TGTGCCAGCGACCGGGAGGTGAGCACTGAAGCTTTCTTT; V gene: TRBV2; J gene: TRBJ1-1; D gene: .; clone size: .
CDR3 protein: CASKDSQNIQYF; CDR3 DNA: TGTGCCAGCAAGGACTCCCAAAACATTCAGTACTTC; V gene: TRBV6-5; J gene: TRBJ2-4; D gene: .; clone size: .
CDR3 protein: CASSSYPPDYNEQFF; CDR3 DNA: TGTGCCAGCTCCTCATACCCTCCGGACTACAATGAGCAGTTCTTC; V gene: TRBV18; J gene: TRBJ2-1; D gene: .; clone size: .
CDR3 protein: CASSGGGNTDTQYF; CDR3 DNA: TGTGCCAGCAGCGGGGGGGGTAACACAGATACGCAGTATTTT; V gene: TRBV19; J gene: TRBJ2-3; D gene: TRBD2; clone size: .
CDR3 protein: CASSPYPSKMNTEAFF; CDR3 DNA: TGTGCCAGCTCACCATATCCTTCCAAGATGAACACTGAAGCTTTCTTT; V gene: TRBV18; J gene: TRBJ1-1; D gene: .; clone size: .
CDR3 protein: CASSLVGGPYEQYF; CDR3 DNA: TGTGCCAGCAGCTTAGTGGGGGGCCCCTACGAGCAGTACTTC; V gene: TRBV11-3; J gene: TRBJ2-7; D gene: .; clone size: .
CDR3 protein: CASSQDPQAGGPGNEQFF; CDR3 DNA: TGCGCCAGCAGCCAAGACCCCCAAGCGGGAGGGCCGGGCAATGAGCAGTTCTTC; V gene: TRBV4-3; J gene: TRBJ2-1; D gene: TRBD2; clone size: .
CDR3 protein: CASSVAGTGVAGELFF; CDR3 DNA: TGTGCCAGCAGCGTAGCTGGAACAGGGGTGGCCGGGGAGCTGTTTTTT; V gene: TRBV9; J gene: TRBJ2-2; D gene: TRBD1; clone size: .
CDR3 protein: CASTGGQETQYF; CDR3 DNA: TGTGCCAGCACCGGGGGGCAAGAGACCCAGTACTTC; V gene: TRBV18; J gene: TRBJ2-5; D gene: TRBD2; clone size: .
CDR3 protein: CASSRAQGIQFF; CDR3 DNA: TGTGCCAGCAGTCGGGCTCAGGGGATTCAGTTCTTC; V gene: TRBV6-5; J gene: TRBJ2-1; D gene: .; clone size: few
CDR3 protein: CASSQAVGLAYEQYF; CDR3 DNA: TGTGCCAGCAGCCAAGCTGTGGGACTGGCCTACGAGCAGTACTTC; V gene: TRBV4-2; J gene: TRBJ2-7; D gene: .; clone size: .
CDR3 protein: CASSPAAGPKGETQYF; CDR3 DNA: TGTGCCAGTAGTCCGGCGGCGGGCCCAAAGGGAGAGACCCAGTACTTC; V gene: TRBV19; J gene: TRBJ2-5; D gene: .; clone size: .
CDR3 protein: CASSPSVGNTEAFF; CDR3 DNA: TGTGCCAGTAGTCCCAGTGTAGGGAACACTGAAGCTTTCTTT; V gene: TRBV19; J gene: TRBJ1-1; D gene: .; clone size: .
CDR3 protein: CASSQDQAGRRVEAFF; CDR3 DNA: TGCGCCAGCAGCCAAGATCAGGCAGGGCGGCGAGTTGAAGCTTTCTTT; V gene: TRBV4-1; J gene: TRBJ1-1; D gene: .; clone size: .
CDR3 protein: CASSFRTLETQYF; CDR3 DNA: TGTGCCAGCAGTTTCAGGACGCTGGAGACCCAGTACTTC; V gene: TRBV12-3/TRBV12-4; J gene: TRBJ2-5; D gene: .; clone size: few
CDR3 protein: CASSLVGGVGQPQHF; CDR3 DNA: TGTGCCAGCAGCTTAGTTGGGGGAGTGGGTCAGCCCCAGCATTTT; V gene: TRBV11-2; J gene: TRBJ1-5; D gene: .; clone size: .
CDR3 protein: CASSPDTPSYEQYF; CDR3 DNA: TGTGCCAGCAGTCCGGACACCCCGTCCTACGAGCAGTACTTC; V gene: TRBV6-2/TRBV6-3; J gene: TRBJ2-7; D gene: .; clone size: .
CDR3 protein: CAWILANENEQFF; CDR3 DNA: TGTGCCTGGATTCTGGCAAATGAGAATGAGCAGTTCTTC; V gene: TRBV30; J gene: TRBJ2-1; D gene: .; clone size: .
CDR3 protein: CASSQSHGGNSPLHF; CDR3 DNA: TGCGCCAGCAGCCAATCTCACGGGGGGAATTCACCCCTCCACTTT; V gene: TRBV4-1; J gene: TRBJ1-6; D gene: .; clone size: few
CDR3 protein: CASIPMGPRVEMNTEAFF; CDR3 DNA: TGTGCCAGCATCCCTATGGGGCCCAGGGTGGAGATGAACACTGAAGCTTTCTTT; V gene: TRBV2; J gene: TRBJ1-1; D gene: .; clone size: .
CDR3 protein: CASSPRSRVGYGYTF; CDR3 DNA: TGTGCCAGCAGCCCCCGGTCCAGGGTTGGCTATGGCTACACCTTC; V gene: TRBV7-8; J gene: TRBJ1-2; D gene: .; clone size: .
CDR3 protein: CASSRWDSPSGANVLTF; CDR3 DNA: TGCGCCAGCAGCCGCTGGGACAGCCCCTCTGGGGCCAACGTCCTGACTTTC; V gene: TRBV5-1; J gene: TRBJ2-6; D gene: TRBD1; clone size: .
CDR3 protein: CASSLSPQGGPQYF; CDR3 DNA: TGTGCCAGCAGCTTAAGCCCCCAGGGGGGCCCCCAGTACTTC; V gene: TRBV11-2; J gene: TRBJ2-5; D gene: .; clone size: .
CDR3 protein: CASSENRGNQPQHF; CDR3 DNA: TGCGCCAGCAGCGAAAACAGGGGGAATCAGCCCCAGCATTTT; V gene: TRBV4-3; J gene: TRBJ1-5; D gene: TRBD1; clone size: .
CDR3 protein: CATGLGLRPTDTQYF; CDR3 DNA: TGTGCCACCGGGCTCGGGTTAAGGCCCACAGATACGCAGTATTTT; V gene: TRBV15; J gene: TRBJ2-3; D gene: .; clone size: .